The sequence of this T cell receptor beta chain was determined in a study of cytomegalovirus exposure and HLA in healthy donors. Primers included in the PCR were 60 Vbeta and 13 Jbeta primers. Repertoires were generated with immunoSEQ multiplex PCR, while TCRdb's copy carries only in-frame clones and drops some. The data contain around 150,000 clones, 65% to 70% of them singletons. Comments on this clone: What it binds is not known.

The germline V and J ends were trimmed by 2 bases and 4 bases, with 14 bases remaining between them. The CDR3 is 15 amino acids. CDR1 is SGHAT, CDR2 FQDESV, per germline (reference sequence). Study-wide results and limits: It was reportedly the case that the classifier diagnosed cytomegalovirus status with high specificity and sensitivity.

The rearrangement joins TRBV11-1 to TRBJ2-5, with D uncertain. The receptor's source is a human donor in good health. The specimen sequenced was PBMCs. CDR3 sequence reads: CASSLTSLGRETQYF. The CDR3 DNA is TGTGCCAGCAGCTTAACGTCGTTGGGCCGAGAGACCCAGTACTTC.